The TCR beta chain under discussion was sequenced for a study of blood T cell repertoires in COVID-19. Overall study: The origin of the acute and convalescent COVID-19 samples was the United States, Italy and Spain.

Using immunoSEQ multiplex PCR, the repertoire was profiled, and TCRdb retains in-frame clones only, with some absent. The sample consists of a few hundred thousand clones, more than 75% of them appearing once. This CDR3 contains 14 residues. Unmatched junction bases numbered 11, after V lost 10 bases and J lost 4 bases. Germline V gene sequence: CDR1 LNHDA, CDR2 SQIVND (reference sequence). The sequenced sample was peripheral blood. The chain recombines TRBV19 with TRBJ1-2, with 8 bases lining up with TRBD1. This clonotype was sampled from a woman in her forties who had recovered from COVID-19. CDR3 nucleotide sequence: TGTGCCACCGCAGGGGGCGGACCTGGCTATGGCTACACCTTC. Its translation is CATAGGGPGYGYTF.